This entry lists 25 T cell receptor beta chains sequenced from one sample in a study of T cells in Graves' hyperthyroidism and ophthalmopathy. TCR beta CDR3 sequences were amplified from RNA transcripts. A set of HTBI primers served as the primers for a first-round RT-PCR of the TCR CDR3. Each CDR3 protein is one row after TCRdb ran MiXCR on the multiplex PCR reads. Of 300,000 to 450,000 distinct CDR3 sequences detected, around 14% appear once; the ten largest clones hold 8% to 13%. Input material: blood. The receptors were gathered from an older woman with Graves' hyperthyroidism.

At least ten counts were recorded for this clonotype. V usage is TRBV12-3 or TRBV12-4 and J usage is TRBJ2-7, with a possible D match to TRBD1 (5 bases). The CDR3 extends over 17 amino acids. V was trimmed by 3 bases and J by 5 bases, leaving 23 bases between them. CDR3 region: CASSFYEYGLGVDEQYF. In nucleotides, the CDR3 is TGTGCCAGCAGTTTTTATGAATATGGGTTAGGGGTCGACGAGCAGTACTTC.

The sample holds many counts of this clonotype. The chain recombines TRBV30 with TRBJ1-4; 9 bases map to TRBD1. CDR3 length: 16 amino acids. V gave up 5 bases and J gave up 7 bases; unmatched junction bases: 14. Germline V CDR1 and CDR2: GTSNPN, SVGIG (reference sequence). CDR3 loop: CAWAPKPGQGSEKLFF. The CDR3, as DNA: TGTGCCTGGGCCCCTAAACCGGGACAGGGAAGTGAAAAACTGTTTTTT.

This clonotype was counted at least ten times. This chain's CDR3 is CASSQDGTGVNTEAFF. In DNA form, the CDR3 reads TGTGCCAGCAGCCAAGATGGGACAGGAGTGAACACTGAAGCTTTCTTT. The chain combines TRBV3-1 with TRBJ1-1; the match to TRBD1 covers 8 bases. V trimming: 0 bases; J trimming: 0 bases; junction bases outside the gene matches: 3. The CDR3 has 16 amino acids. Germline V lookup: CDR1 LGHDT, CDR2 YNNKEL (reference sequence).

This clonotype was picked up many times. The chain couples TRBV3-1 to TRBJ2-5; 8 bases align to TRBD1. The CDR3 is 15 residues long. After removal of 1 base from V and 5 bases from J, the junction contained 6 bases not matched to a gene. Germline-derived CDR1 and CDR2 are LGHDT and YNNKEL (reference sequence). CDR3 sequence: CASSQGTGGMETQYF. CDR3 DNA sequence: TGTGCCAGCAGCCAAGGAACAGGGGGAATGGAGACCCAGTACTTC.

This clonotype was seen many times. This rearrangement joins TRBV20-1 to TRBJ2-5, with TRBD2 matching over 14 bases. V lost 6 bases, J lost 3 bases, and 6 bases stayed unmatched. The germline CDR1 and CDR2 sequences are DFQATT and SNEGSKA (reference sequence). The CDR3 totals 15 residues. CDR3 sequence reads: CSAGGLAGDEETQYF. The CDR3 nucleotides are TGCAGTGCGGGGGGACTAGCGGGAGACGAAGAGACCCAGTACTTC.

The rearrangement joins TRBV28 to TRBJ2-7; TRBD2 agrees at 8 bases. The germline V gene encodes CDR1 MDHEN and CDR2 SYDVKM. The CDR3 sequence is 13 residues long. The CDR3 region is CPSWAGGNYEQYF. The CDR3 coding sequence is TGTCCGAGCTGGGCGGGAGGCAACTACGAGCAGTACTTC.

This clonotype was seen a few times. The chain links TRBV14 to TRBJ2-7, with D possibly called TRBD1 or TRBD2 (7 bases each). The CDR3 contains 15 residues. V shed 4 bases and J shed 6 bases, with 19 bases lying between them. Germline V gene data show CDR1 as SGHDN and CDR2 as FVKESK. This chain's CDR3 is CASSPLRGRGGEQYF. The CDR3 coding sequence is TGTGCCAGCAGCCCCCTCCGGGGCAGGGGGGGCGAGCAGTACTTC.

This clonotype was seen ten or more times. The V call is TRBV3-1, the J call TRBJ2-2, with no clear D. Germline values: CDR1 LGHDT, CDR2 YNNKEL (reference sequence). This CDR3 contains 13 residues. V was shortened by 6 bases and J by 2 bases, with 7 bases between the two germline ends. The CDR3 sequence is CASSPTNTGELFF. CDR3 in DNA: TGTGCCAGCAGTCCAACAAACACCGGGGAGCTGTTTTTT.

Only a few counts were recorded for this clonotype. V is TRBV12-3 or TRBV12-4 and J is TRBJ1-4, with 8 bases fitting TRBD1. CDR3 size: 15 residues. J was trimmed by 8 bases and V by 5 bases; bases with no gene match: 10. The CDR3: CASSGRGREGEKLFF. CDR3 nucleotide sequence: TGTGCCAGCAGTGGCAGGGGGCGGGAGGGAGAAAAACTGTTTTTT.

The V and J genes are TRBV11-2 and TRBJ1-2; tentative D call: TRBD1 (5 bases). V was clipped by 4 bases and J by 3 bases, with 12 bases between them. The CDR3 has 14 residues. Germline loops: CDR1 SGHAT, CDR2 FQNNGV. This chain's CDR3 is CASSSLREYYGYTF. The CDR3, as DNA: TGTGCCAGCAGCTCACTCAGGGAGTACTATGGCTACACCTTC.

The rearrangement uses TRBV19 and TRBJ2-2; D not certain. This CDR3 region has 16 residues. The germline V gene encodes CDR1 LNHDA and CDR2 SQIVND (reference sequence). V lost 0 bases and J lost 1, with 9 bases in between. The CDR3 sequence: CASSIEAAVNTGELFF. CDR3 sequence (DNA): TGTGCCAGTAGTATAGAGGCGGCGGTGAACACCGGGGAGCTGTTTTTT.

This clonotype was detected many times. CDR3 nucleotide sequence: TGCAGTGCTAGGGAAGACGGGGTTGGGGAAAAACTGTTTTTT. Residues: CSAREDGVGEKLFF. The chain employs TRBV20-1 and TRBJ1-4; no clear D. The V and J ends lost 3 bases and 8 bases respectively, with 16 bases between them. CDR3 length: 14 residues. CDR1 is DFQATT and CDR2 is SNEGSKA in the germline V gene (reference sequence).

This clonotype showed up many times. The genes are TRBV20-1 and TRBJ1-1; perhaps TRBD1 as D (5 bases). Germline V gives CDR1 DFQATT, CDR2 SNEGSKA (reference sequence). The CDR3 spans 13 residues. Trimming shortened V by 3 bases and J by 5 bases, and 13 bases separated the two germline ends. CDR3 DNA sequence: TGCAGTGCTAGCGTAGGGCGGGGGACTGAAGCTTTCTTT. This gives the protein CSASVGRGTEAFF.

This clonotype was found many times. The V gene is TRBV7-9, the J gene TRBJ2-1; 7 nucleotides match TRBD1. Per germline, CDR1 SEHNR and CDR2 FQNEAQ (reference sequence). This CDR3 contains 14 residues. Unmatched junction bases numbered 0, after V lost 1 base and J lost 3 bases. Written as DNA, the CDR3 is TGTGCCAGCAGCTTAGACAGGGGCTACAATGAGCAGTTCTTC. It translates to CASSLDRGYNEQFF.

The rearrangement links TRBV29-1 to TRBJ1-2, with 7 bases fitting TRBD1. From germline, CDR1 is SQVTM and CDR2 ANQGSEA. The CDR3 runs to 12 residues. V lost 6 bases to trimming and J lost 5 bases; unmatched junction nucleotides: 6. The CDR3 reads CSVADRVYGYTF. The CDR3 nucleotides read TGCAGCGTCGCTGACAGGGTTTATGGCTACACCTTC.

This chain uses TRBV6-1 with TRBJ1-2, with 9 bases that match TRBD1. The germline CDR1 and CDR2 sequences are MNHNS and SASEGT. The CDR3 consists of 16 residues. The junction had 10 bases not matched to a gene; V was cut back by 6 bases and J by 2 bases. The CDR3 sequence: CASRDEQGAPNYGYTF. The DNA of the CDR3 is TGTGCCAGCAGGGACGAACAGGGGGCGCCCAACTATGGCTACACCTTC.

The chain is built from TRBV19 and TRBJ1-4, with a possible D match to TRBD1 (6 bases). Germline V gene data show CDR1 as LNHDA and CDR2 as SQIVND (reference sequence). The CDR3 totals 15 residues. Trimming left V 3 bases short and J 13 bases short, with 21 bases between. CDR3 sequence reads: CASSMGHSVISGLFF. The CDR3 coding sequence is TGTGCCAGTAGTATGGGACATTCTGTAATTTCGGGACTGTTTTTT.

In its sample, this clonotype was seen many times. The chain recombines TRBV27 with TRBJ1-1; possible D gene TRBD1, 5 bases. With 4 bases removed from V and 4 bases from J, the gap between germline ends came to 13 bases. CDR3 length equals 14 residues. The germline V gene has CDR1 MNHEY and CDR2 SMNVEV (reference sequence). DNA for the CDR3: TGTGCCAGCAGTTCCGGGCGGGGCTCCACTGAAGCTTTCTTT. The encoded protein is CASSSGRGSTEAFF.

This clonotype has ten or more counts. This chain uses TRBV5-1 with TRBJ1-1, with 10 bases matching TRBD1. Germline V lookup: CDR1 SGHRS, CDR2 YFSETQ. The CDR3 covers 16 residues. V shed 3 bases and J 2 bases; nucleotides not matched to a gene: 7. The DNA for the CDR3 is TGCGCCAGCAGCTCCGGGACAGGGGAAGGAAACACTGAAGCTTTCTTT. Translating gives CASSSGTGEGNTEAFF.

This clonotype was picked up many times. This sequence joins TRBV28 and TRBJ2-1; TRBD2 matches 13 bases. Germline V CDR1 and CDR2: MDHEN, SYDVKM. The CDR3 length is 16 residues. V trimming: 6 bases; J trimming: 6 bases; junction bases outside the gene matches: 8. CDR3 bases: TGTGCCAGCAGAGGGACTAGCGGGAACTTCCGCAATGAGCAGTTCTTC. It is translated as CASRGTSGNFRNEQFF.

The chain joins TRBV29-1 to TRBJ1-1; D might be TRBD1 (6 bases). The V gene's germline CDR1 is SQVTM and CDR2 ANQGSEA. The V and J ends lost 1 base and 5 bases respectively, with 11 bases between them. This CDR3 is built from 13 residues. In nucleotides, the CDR3 is TGCAGCGTTGAAGTCGGCACAGGGACTGAAGCTTTCTTT. Its translation is CSVEVGTGTEAFF.

The V call is TRBV24-1, the J call TRBJ2-1; a weak D match, TRBD2 (5 bases). V lost 4 bases, J lost 7 bases, and 13 bases lay in between. This CDR3 contains 14 residues. Germline V gene lookup returns CDR1 KGHDR and CDR2 SFDVKD. The chain's CDR3 is CATSEYFGSNEQFF. Here the CDR3 DNA reads TGTGCCACCAGTGAGTACTTTGGGAGTAATGAGCAGTTCTTC.

This clonotype came up a few times. The chain carries TRBV11-2 and TRBJ2-1; a weak D match, TRBD2 (6 bases). Germline CDR1 is SGHAT and CDR2 is FQNNGV. The CDR3 spans 15 residues. V lost 5 bases and J lost 7, with 18 bases in between. This chain's CDR3 is CASSAGDWKGNEQFF. As DNA, the CDR3 is TGTGCCAGCAGCGCCGGGGACTGGAAGGGGAATGAGCAGTTCTTC. The full variable domain, its missing parts supplied by reference TRBV11-2 and TRBJ2-1, is EAGVAQSPRYKIIEKRQSVAFWCNPISGHATLYWYQQILGQGPKLLIQFQNNGVVDDSQLPKDRFSAERLKGVDSTLKIQPAKLEDSAVYLCASSAGDWKGNEQFFGPGTRLTVL.

The table lists this clonotype with many counts. V usage is TRBV2 and J usage is TRBJ2-6; D is unclear. This CDR3 has 12 amino acids. V was clipped by 6 bases and J by 4 bases, with 4 bases between them. Looked up from germline, CDR1 is SNHLY and CDR2 is FYNNEI. This chain's CDR3 is CASSGGANVLTF. In DNA, the CDR3 is TGTGCCAGCAGCGGAGGGGCCAACGTCCTGACTTTC.

V usage is TRBV7-9 and J usage is TRBJ1-3, with D unclear. The germline V and J ends were trimmed by 3 bases and 6 bases, with 9 bases remaining between them. This CDR3 is built from 13 residues. Germline V lookup: CDR1 SEHNR, CDR2 FQNEAQ (reference sequence). The CDR3 DNA follows: TGTGCCAGCAGCTTGGGAGGCGAAAACACCATATATTTT. It is translated as CASSLGGENTIYF.